This T cell receptor beta chain was sequenced in a study of blood T cell repertoires in COVID-19. The assay was immunoSEQ multiplex PCR, and TCRdb's table has in-frame clones only and misses some. The sample contains about 97,000 clones, 87% of which appear only once. V shed 2 bases and J 8 bases; nucleotides not matched to a gene: 9. The CDR3 consists of 14 residues. Germline V lookup: CDR1 GTSNPN, CDR2 SVGIG (reference sequence). The sample taken for sequencing was peripheral blood. The V gene is TRBV30, the J gene TRBJ2-1, with 7 nucleotides matching TRBD2. The sequence was collected from a human donor in a cohort sampled during active COVID-19. CDR3 in DNA: TGTGCCTGGAGTAAAGGCGGGAGTCTGTATGAGCAGTTCTTC. Amino acid sequence: CAWSKGGSLYEQFF. Supplemented by reference TRBV30 and TRBJ2-1, the full variable domain reads SQTIHQWPATLVQPVGSPLSLECTVEGTSNPNLYWYRQAAGRGLQLLFYSVGIGQISSEVPQNLSASRPQDRQFILSSKKLLLSDSGFYLCAWSKGGSLYEQFFGPGTRLTVL.